One and the same sample provided the 9 T cell receptor beta chains below, sequenced in a study of cytotoxic CD8 clonotypes in ibrutinib-treated CLL. The assay was immunoSEQ multiplex PCR, and TCRdb's table has in-frame clones only and misses some. The sample records approximately 340,000 clones, roughly 67% being singletons. The material sequenced was PBMCs, taken after 36 months of ibrutinib treatment. Every receptor here comes from a human donor with chronic lymphocytic leukemia.

The chain combines TRBV7-2 with TRBJ2-7; D unresolved. Deletions cut 2 bases from V and 2 bases from J, with 10 bases between. This CDR3 contains 14 residues. Looked up from germline, CDR1 is SGHTA and CDR2 is FQGNSA. Written as DNA, the CDR3 is TGTGCCAGCAGCTTATTGGGCCATCCCTACGAGCAGTACTTC. It encodes CASSLLGHPYEQYF.

The chain has TRBV29-1 and TRBJ2-1; 9 bases line up with TRBD2. V lost 3 bases, J lost 7 bases, and 7 bases stayed unmatched. The CDR3 extends over 14 amino acids. The germline V gene has CDR1 SQVTM and CDR2 ANQGSEA. CDR3 region: CSVEFAGGLNEQFF. The CDR3 DNA is TGCAGCGTTGAGTTCGCGGGGGGGCTAAATGAGCAGTTCTTC.

The V and J genes are TRBV5-6 and TRBJ2-3; 9 nucleotides match TRBD2. Trimming removed 4 bases from V and 4 bases from J; junction bases left unmatched: 10. The CDR3 runs 16 residues. Germline assignment: CDR1 SGHDT and CDR2 YYEEEE. CDR3 nucleotide sequence: TGTGCCAGCAGCGTAACTAGCGGGTGGGTGCCAGATACGCAGTATTTT. It is translated as CASSVTSGWVPDTQYF. The entire variable domain, with the rest obtained from reference TRBV5-6 and TRBJ2-3, is as follows: DAGVTQSPTHLIKTRGQQVTLRCSPKSGHDTVSWYQQALGQGPQFIFQYYEEEERQRGNFPDRFSGHQFPNYSSELNVNALLLGDSALYLCASSVTSGWVPDTQYFGPGTRLTVL.

The chain carries TRBV9 and TRBJ2-7; D not resolved. CDR1 is SGDLS and CDR2 is YYNGEE in the germline V gene. The CDR3 is made up of 13 amino acids. V lost 0 bases to trimming and J lost 3 bases, with 7 bases between them. For the CDR3, the DNA is TGTGCCAGCAGCGTAGGGTGGGGCTACGAGCAGTACTTC. Amino acids: CASSVGWGYEQYF.

This clone was detected only a few times. This chain uses TRBV2 with TRBJ2-7; 7 nucleotides match TRBD2. The germline V gene has CDR1 SNHLY and CDR2 FYNNEI. The length of the CDR3 is 13 residues. V trimming: 6 bases; J trimming: 1 base; junction bases outside the gene matches: 3. CDR3 residues: CASRGGRSYEQYF. Here the CDR3 DNA reads TGTGCCAGCAGGGGAGGGCGGTCCTACGAGCAGTACTTC.

This clone was found once. V usage is TRBV4-1 and J usage is TRBJ2-1; D gene ambiguous. Germline V lookup: CDR1 MGHRA, CDR2 YSYEKL. The germline V and J ends were trimmed by 1 base and 8 bases, with 18 bases remaining between them. The CDR3 has 16 amino acids. The CDR3 coding sequence is TGCGCCAGCAGCCAAGTATTGGAAAAAAGAGTACATGAGCAGTTCTTC. This translates into CASSQVLEKRVHEQFF.

This chain joins TRBV18 and TRBJ1-6, with 9 bases that match TRBD1. Germline assignment: CDR1 KGHSH and CDR2 LQKENI. V was clipped by 3 bases and J by 0 bases; unmatched bases: 9. The CDR3 has 19 residues. The CDR3 DNA sequence: TGTGCCAGCTCACCTTTAGGGACAGGGCGTAGCTCCTATAATTCACCCCTCCACTTT. As protein: CASSPLGTGRSSYNSPLHF.

This clone has a handful of counts. This rearrangement joins TRBV4-1 to TRBJ2-3, with D possibly being TRBD1 or TRBD2 (5 bases each). The CDR3 is made up of 16 amino acids. Germline loops: CDR1 MGHRA, CDR2 YSYEKL. The V end lost 4 bases, the J end lost 0 bases, and 14 bases lay between the germline ends. The CDR3 DNA reads as TGCGCCAGCAGCCCCCGGAGGTGGGGGAGCACAGATACGCAGTATTTT. This encodes CASSPRRWGSTDTQYF.

This clone turned up a few times. V and J are TRBV11-2 and TRBJ2-7; D uncertain. Trimming took 0 bases from V and 7 from J, leaving 16 bases between them. Per germline, CDR1 SGHAT and CDR2 FQNNGV. The CDR3 loop spans 15 amino acids. In DNA form, the CDR3 reads TGTGCCAGCAGCTTAGATCTGGCCAGTCCTAGGGAGCAGTACTTC. The encoded protein is CASSLDLASPREQYF. Filled out from reference TRBV11-2 and TRBJ2-7, the complete variable domain reads EAGVAQSPRYKIIEKRQSVAFWCNPISGHATLYWYQQILGQGPKLLIQFQNNGVVDDSQLPKDRFSAERLKGVDSTLKIQPAKLEDSAVYLCASSLDLASPREQYFGPGTRLTVT.